This TCR beta chain appears in the sequencing data of a study of low-dose radiotherapy and immunotherapy resistance in tumors. Overall study context: Cohort 1 received 0.5 Gy per fraction every 2 weeks, totaling 6.5 Gy. Ipilimumab 1 mg/kg every six weeks, together with nivolumab 240 mg every two weeks, was given intravenously to patients. A daily 300 mg dose of oral aspirin was taken by patients for four cycles from cycle 1 day 1.

Stated time point: after trial treatment. The sample's treatment: LDRT plus nivolumab, ipilimumab, low-dose cyclophosphamide and aspirin (RACIN trial). All eligible patients presented with advanced solid tumors that contained no tumor-infiltrating lymphocytes. This clonotype is medium-sized within its sample. Germline CDR1 is DFQATT and CDR2 is SNEGSKA (reference sequence). This CDR3 spans 14 amino acids. V lost 1 base and J lost 5; bases outside the gene matches: 6. Covering alpha and beta chains, TRAV- and TRBV-specific primers were used for the first-strand cDNA. TCR amplification ran roughly 20 PCR cycles using constant-region and V-primer adapter primers. TCRdb used MiXCR to reprocess the reads, holding one entry per CDR3 protein. Of tens of thousands of distinct CDR3 sequences in the sample, about 20% were seen once.

The sequence came from a female donor with ovarian cancer. This chain connects TRBV20-1 to TRBJ2-5; 8 nucleotides align to TRBD1. This sample comprised PBMCs, obtained after low-dose radiotherapy plus immunotherapy. The CDR3: CSARGGDRTETQYF. Here the CDR3 DNA reads TGCAGTGCTAGAGGGGGGGACAGGACGGAGACCCAGTACTTC.